Following are 10 T cell receptor beta chains from one sample sequenced in a study of Ad26.COV2.S vaccination and SARS-CoV-2 variants. Stated treatment: about 20 received Ad26.COV2.S at low or high dose, single or two shots; about 5 received placebo; per-sample allocation not given. Vaccine and placebo recipients were sampled on day 63 after the first injection. Sequencing was performed with immunoSEQ multiplex PCR; in TCRdb, only in-frame clones are kept and a portion is missing. Seen here are approximately 300,000 clones, around 83% observed once, and the top ten hold 1.9%. Sequenced here: peripheral blood, sampled in a trial of Ad26.COV2.S vaccine versus placebo. These receptors all come from a person between 18 and 59 years old who received the Ad26.COV2.S COVID-19 vaccine or a placebo.

CDR3 nucleotides: TGTGCCTGGAGTACCGGACAGAGGAGCTGGCGAAACACCATATATTTT. Encoded protein: CAWSTGQRSWRNTIYF. The chain uses TRBV30 and TRBJ1-3; D perhaps matches TRBD1 (6 bases). The V end lost 2 bases, the J end lost 5 bases, and 19 bases lay between the germline ends. CDR1 GTSNPN and CDR2 SVGIG come from the germline V gene (reference sequence). The CDR3 is made up of 16 amino acids.

About this clone itself: The DNA is omitted, as the CDR3 cannot be located on it reliably, and the CDR3 follows TCRdb's listing. The V and J genes are TRBV5-1 and TRBJ2-5; the table's D call, TRBD2, has no DNA check behind it. CDR1 and CDR2 from the germline V gene are SGHRS and YFSETQ. The CDR3 extends over 14 residues, inclusive of both ends. The CDR3 loop reads CASTFGSRGETQYF.

The chain has TRBV7-2 and TRBJ1-3; no firm D call. V shed 2 bases and J shed 3 bases, with 8 bases lying between them. The germline CDR1 and CDR2 sequences are SGHTA and FQGNSA. The CDR3 is 14 residues long. The CDR3 bases are TGTGCCAGCAGCTTATTTGACTTTGGAAACACCATATATTTT. Translating gives CASSLFDFGNTIYF. The full variable domain, rest sourced from reference TRBV7-2 and TRBJ1-3, is GAGVSQSPSNKVTEKGKDVELRCDPISGHTALYWYRQSLGQGLEFLIYFQGNSAPDKSGLPSDRFSAERTGGSVSTLTIQRTQQEDSAVYLCASSLFDFGNTIYFGEGSWLTVV.

The chain is built from TRBV10-3 and TRBJ2-1; 12 bases are a match to TRBD2. Per germline, CDR1 ENHRY and CDR2 SYGVKD. Trimming took 2 bases from V and 8 from J; bases not matched to a gene: 4. The CDR3 totals 15 residues. The CDR3 DNA reads TGTGCCATCAGTGAGCCTAGCGGGGGGGCCGATGAGCAGTTCTTC. Translating it yields CAISEPSGGADEQFF.

This chain uses TRBV19 with TRBJ2-3; TRBD1 might be the D (7 bases). Germline loops: CDR1 LNHDA, CDR2 SQIVND (reference sequence). The CDR3 spans 14 residues. Between the trimmed V and J ends, which lost 7 bases and 1 base, there was a span of 12 bases. The CDR3 bases are TGTGCCAGTAAGGTCAGGGGGGGCACAGATACGCAGTATTTT. Translated, it gives CASKVRGGTDTQYF. Variable domain in full (rest from reference TRBV19 and TRBJ2-3): DGGITQSPKYLFRKEGQNVTLSCEQNLNHDAMYWYRQDPGQGLRLIYYSQIVNDFQKGDIAEGYSVSREKKESFPLTVTSAQKNPTAFYLCASKVRGGTDTQYFGPGTRLTVL.

The rearrangement joins TRBV5-4 to TRBJ1-5; 9 bases fit TRBD1. The CDR3 is made up of 15 amino acids. Germline V gene sequence: CDR1 SGHNT, CDR2 YYREEE (reference sequence). Losses at the gene ends were 4 bases for V and 6 bases for J; bases not matched to a gene: 8. The CDR3 coding sequence is TGTGCCAGCAGCGTACAGGGGGCGTTGGGTCAGCCCCAGCATTTT. This gives the protein CASSVQGALGQPQHF.

V gene TRBV27 combines with J gene TRBJ2-3; 14 bases align to TRBD2. Germline CDR1 is MNHEY and CDR2 is SMNVEV (reference sequence). With V trimmed by 5 bases and J by 1 base, 2 bases remained unmatched. This CDR3 contains 16 residues. The CDR3 is CASSPGLAGGTDTQYF. The CDR3 coding sequence is TGTGCCAGCAGTCCGGGACTAGCGGGGGGCACAGATACGCAGTATTTT.

This chain connects TRBV7-6 to TRBJ2-2, with D possibly being TRBD1 or TRBD2 (5 bases each). Germline lookup yields CDR1 SGHVS and CDR2 FNYEAQ. Trimming stripped 5 bases from V and 6 bases from J, with 22 bases between. The CDR3 sequence is 17 residues long. The CDR3 DNA is TGTGCCAGCAGCCCTAGAGGGTCAGGGAAGGTCGCCGGGGAGCTGTTTTTT. Translated: CASSPRGSGKVAGELFF.

The rearrangement links TRBV2 to TRBJ1-6; tentatively, D is TRBD1 (6 bases). The length of the CDR3 is 16 residues. Germline-derived CDR1 and CDR2 are SNHLY and FYNNEI. V lost 7 bases and J lost 4, with 17 bases in between. CDR3 nucleotides: TGTGCCAGCATGACACAGGGCGGGCTTTATAATTCACCCCTCCACTTT. It specifies CASMTQGGLYNSPLHF. Full variable domain (outside the CDR3, taken from reference TRBV2 and TRBJ1-6): EPEVTQTPSHQVTQMGQEVILRCVPISNHLYFYWYRQILGQKVEFLVSFYNNEISEKSEIFDDQFSVERPDGSNFTLKIRSTKLEDSAMYFCASMTQGGLYNSPLHFGNGTRLTVT.

In its sample, this clone was seen once. The V gene is TRBV5-1, the J gene TRBJ1-2, with 10 bases lining up with TRBD1. The CDR3 has 15 residues. Trimming took 2 bases from V and 5 from J; bases not matched to a gene: 6. Germline CDR1 SGHRS, CDR2 YFSETQ. The CDR3 here is CASSFDRGLDYGYTF. Here the CDR3 DNA reads TGCGCCAGCAGCTTCGACAGGGGGCTTGATTATGGCTACACCTTC.